Below are 29 T cell receptor beta chains sequenced from a single sample in a study of Tregs in tolerant kidney transplant recipients. Profiled with immunoSEQ multiplex PCR; TCRdb holds only in-frame clones, not every one. The sample lists about 110,000 clones, roughly 90% occurring once. This specimen consisted of CD4+ T cells from blood, obtained before the transplant. Source of these receptors: a human donor who received a combined kidney and bone marrow transplant.

The chain joins TRBV5-1 to TRBJ1-3, with 7 nucleotides matching TRBD1. The germline V gene has CDR1 SGHRS and CDR2 YFSETQ. V shed 5 bases and J 0 bases; nucleotides not matched to a gene: 5. The CDR3 runs 15 residues. CDR3 loop: CASSPGGLSGNTIYF. CDR3 DNA: TGCGCCAGCAGTCCAGGGGGGCTCTCTGGAAACACCATATATTTT.

The chain recombines TRBV2 with TRBJ1-2, with unresolved D. V gave up 6 bases and J gave up 8 bases, with 13 bases separating them. Germline CDR1 and CDR2: SNHLY and FYNNEI. The CDR3 is made up of 12 amino acids. In DNA, the CDR3 is TGTGCCAGCAGCGAGAGCCTTTGGGGCTACACCTTC. It specifies CASSESLWGYTF.

The genes are TRBV30 and TRBJ2-3; D is possibly TRBD2 (5 bases). The germline V gene has CDR1 GTSNPN and CDR2 SVGIG (reference sequence). There are 12 residues in the CDR3. Deletions cut 0 bases from V and 7 bases from J, with 8 bases between. CDR3 DNA: TGTGCCTGGAGTGTTTCGGGAAATACGCAGTATTTT. Its protein is CAWSVSGNTQYF.

The chain uses TRBV9 and TRBJ1-4, with 8 bases identical to TRBD1. Germline V CDR1 and CDR2: SGDLS, YYNGEE. With 3 bases clipped from V and 8 bases from J, the junction kept 9 bases outside the gene matches. CDR3 length equals 15 residues. The CDR3 loop reads CASSGTTGAQEKLFF. The DNA for the CDR3 is TGTGCCAGCAGCGGGACGACAGGGGCCCAGGAAAAACTGTTTTTT.

This chain links TRBV9 with TRBJ2-5; possibly TRBD2 for D (5 bases). There are 14 residues in the CDR3. V gave up 0 bases and J gave up 5 bases, with 11 bases separating them. CDR1 is SGDLS, CDR2 YYNGEE, per germline. The CDR3 spells CASSVGGREETQYF. Here the CDR3 DNA reads TGTGCCAGCAGCGTAGGAGGGCGTGAGGAGACCCAGTACTTC.

This clone has just one count. V usage is TRBV19 and J usage is TRBJ1-5, with a possible D match to TRBD1 (5 bases). The V end was cut by 2 bases, the J end by 7 bases, with 9 bases between. This CDR3 has 13 amino acids. Germline CDR1 is LNHDA and CDR2 is SQIVND (reference sequence). Written as DNA, the CDR3 is TGTGCCAGTAGTATAATGGGGGGGCAGCCCCAGCATTTT. It codes for CASSIMGGQPQHF.

The DNA for the CDR3 is TGTGCCAGCAGCCAGACAGGGGGCTCGGGCACTGAAGCTTTCTTT. Translation: CASSQTGGSGTEAFF. The chain has TRBV6-1 and TRBJ1-1, with 10 positions matching TRBD1. The CDR3 spans 15 residues. The V and J ends lost 6 bases and 4 bases, in that order; junction bases with no gene match: 8. Germline assignment: CDR1 MNHNS and CDR2 SASEGT.

The chain joins TRBV11-2 to TRBJ2-7; no reliable D call. The germline V gene has CDR1 SGHAT and CDR2 FQNNGV. Trimming took 5 bases from V and 9 from J, leaving 20 bases between them. CDR3 length: 14 residues. Here the CDR3 DNA reads TGTGCCAGCAGCGTCCTGTTGGCAGGATCAGGGCAGTACTTC. Amino acids: CASSVLLAGSGQYF.

The CDR3 sequence: CASSLASDYQETQYF. The CDR3 nucleotides read TGTGCCAGCAGCTTAGCTTCGGACTACCAAGAGACCCAGTACTTC. The chain recombines TRBV7-2 with TRBJ2-5, with D perhaps matching TRBD2 (5 bases). CDR1 and CDR2 (germline): SGHTA, FQGNSA. Trimming shortened V by 0 bases and J by 0 bases, and 8 bases separated the two germline ends. The CDR3 totals 15 residues.

The chain recombines TRBV19 with TRBJ1-2; no clear D. Germline-derived CDR1 and CDR2 are LNHDA and SQIVND (reference sequence). V lost 1 base and J lost 4, with 13 bases in between. This CDR3 is 15 amino acids long. CDR3 coding DNA: TGTGCCAGTAGTATAGTGGGCACCTATTCCTATGGCTACACCTTC. This sequence encodes CASSIVGTYSYGYTF. Full variable domain (outside the CDR3, taken from reference TRBV19 and TRBJ1-2): DGGITQSPKYLFRKEGQNVTLSCEQNLNHDAMYWYRQDPGQGLRLIYYSQIVNDFQKGDIAEGYSVSREKKESFPLTVTSAQKNPTAFYLCASSIVGTYSYGYTFGSGTRLTVV.

This chain joins TRBV6-6 and TRBJ1-1, with D possibly TRBD1 on 5 matching bases. The germline V gene encodes CDR1 MNHNY and CDR2 SVGAGI (reference sequence). There are 13 residues in the CDR3. Deletions cut 6 bases from V and 5 bases from J, with 13 bases between. As DNA, the CDR3 is TGTGCCAGCAGACGCGGGGGAGGTACTGAAGCTTTCTTT. It encodes CASRRGGGTEAFF.

This clone is a singleton in its sample. This chain uses TRBV11-2 with TRBJ1-4; 8 positions match TRBD1. CDR1 is SGHAT, CDR2 FQNNGV, per germline. The CDR3 sequence is 14 residues long. V lost 2 bases, J lost 4 bases, and 0 bases stayed unmatched. The CDR3 region is CASSLTGGNEKLFF. Written as DNA, the CDR3 is TGTGCCAGCAGCTTAACAGGGGGTAATGAAAAACTGTTTTTT.

The V call is TRBV7-5, the J call TRBJ1-1; no check of the table's D call, TRBD1, against the DNA was made. TRBV7-5 is an annotated pseudogene. The CDR3 extends over 15 amino acids. The CDR3 here is CVRSSHSTGGTEAFF. CDR3 bases: TGTGTCAGAAGCTCCCACTCGACAGGGGGAACTGAAGCTTTCTTT.

The rearrangement joins TRBV5-1 to TRBJ2-5, with 11 nucleotides matching TRBD2. CDR3 length equals 19 residues. Germline V lookup: CDR1 SGHRS, CDR2 YFSETQ. The trim removed 4 bases at V and 5 bases at J, leaving 19 bases unmatched. Here the CDR3 reads CASSLATSGDLDWGETQYF. CDR3 DNA sequence: TGCGCCAGCAGCCTGGCGACTAGCGGGGACCTAGACTGGGGCGAGACCCAGTACTTC. The complete variable domain, with remaining parts taken from reference TRBV5-1 and TRBJ2-5, reads KAGVTQTPRYLIKTRGQQVTLSCSPISGHRSVSWYQQTPGQGLQFLFEYFSETQRNKGNFPGRFSGRQFSNSRSEMNVSTLELGDSALYLCASSLATSGDLDWGETQYFGPGTRLLVL.

This sequence joins TRBV15 and TRBJ1-4; D gene uncertain. The CDR3 runs to 12 residues. V was pared by 6 bases and J by 6 bases, with 8 bases between. Germline assignment: CDR1 LNHNV and CDR2 YYDKDF (reference sequence). The CDR3: CATSGGYEKLFF. Written as DNA, the CDR3 is TGTGCCACCAGTGGCGGCTATGAAAAACTGTTTTTT.

V is TRBV7-2 and J is TRBJ2-1, with D possibly being TRBD1 (6 bases). V lost 2 bases and J 10 bases, leaving 12 bases between the germline ends. The CDR3 is 13 residues long. Germline CDR1 is SGHTA and CDR2 is FQGNSA. CDR3 residues: CASSLRPGDEQFF. The CDR3 DNA sequence: TGTGCCAGCAGCTTACGGCCAGGGGACGAGCAGTTCTTC.

This clone was picked up one time. This chain links TRBV7-2 with TRBJ1-2, with TRBD1 matching over 7 bases. The CDR3 contains 15 residues. CDR1 is SGHTA and CDR2 is FQGNSA in the germline V gene. V was clipped by 0 bases and J by 3 bases; unmatched bases: 4. In DNA, the CDR3 is TGTGCCAGCAGCTTAGCTGGGACAGAGCACTATGGCTACACCTTC. Protein product: CASSLAGTEHYGYTF.

Only one count was recorded for this clone. The chain recombines TRBV19 with TRBJ1-1; D may be TRBD1 (5 bases). The V and J ends lost 7 bases and 1 base respectively, with 13 bases between them. The CDR3 is 14 amino acids. The germline CDR1 and CDR2 sequences are LNHDA and SQIVND (reference sequence). CDR3 in amino acids: CASTLTASNTEAFF. CDR3 nucleotides: TGTGCCAGTACTCTGACAGCCTCGAACACTGAAGCTTTCTTT.

The J gene is TRBJ1-1, the V gene TRBV7-2; D is unclear. The V gene's germline CDR1 is SGHTA and CDR2 FQGNSA. The V and J ends lost 2 bases and 0 bases respectively, with 10 bases between them. This CDR3 is built from 15 residues. CDR3 sequence reads: CASSLPRALNTEAFF. The DNA for the CDR3 is TGTGCCAGCAGCTTACCGAGGGCGTTGAACACTGAAGCTTTCTTT.

The gene calls are TRBV5-4 and TRBJ2-3; TRBD2 is a possible D gene (5 bases). This CDR3 comprises 15 residues. CDR1 is SGHNT and CDR2 is YYREEE in the germline V gene (reference sequence). Trimming took off 4 bases at V and 3 bases at J, with 15 bases between the two ends. The CDR3 DNA reads as TGTGCCAGCAGCCGGGAAGCTAGCAGAACAGATACGCAGTATTTT. Translation: CASSREASRTDTQYF.

J is TRBJ1-2 and V is TRBV2, with TRBD1 matching 12 bases. The length of the CDR3 is 15 residues. The J segment lost 8 bases and the V segment lost 6 bases, leaving 10 bases of the junction unmatched. Per the germline V gene, CDR1 is SNHLY and CDR2 is FYNNEI. The CDR3 loop is CASRRPGQGARGYTF. The CDR3 bases are TGTGCCAGCAGGAGACCGGGACAGGGGGCGAGGGGCTACACCTTC.

This rearrangement joins TRBV4-1 to TRBJ2-7; TRBD2 aligns across 10 bases. The junction had 2 bases not matched to a gene; V was cut back by 0 bases and J by 0 bases. CDR1 and CDR2 from the germline V gene are MGHRA and YSYEKL. This CDR3 is built from 16 residues. The CDR3 bases are TGCGCCAGCAGCCAAGATCCTAGCGGGGGCTCCTACGAGCAGTACTTC. It is translated as CASSQDPSGGSYEQYF.

The chain recombines TRBV7-9 with TRBJ2-2, with 10 bases aligning to TRBD1. The CDR3 contains 18 residues. The junction had 5 bases not matched to a gene; V was cut back by 0 bases and J by 1 base. The germline CDR1 and CDR2 sequences are SEHNR and FQNEAQ (reference sequence). The CDR3 DNA is TGTGCCAGCAGCTTAGCTGGGGACAGGGGACTGAACACCGGGGAGCTGTTTTTT. It yields the protein CASSLAGDRGLNTGELFF.

This clone was seen just once. V gene TRBV4-2 combines with J gene TRBJ1-1, with TRBD1 as a possible D gene (6 bases). V was shortened by 0 bases and J by 2 bases, with 10 bases between the two germline ends. The CDR3 consists of 15 residues. Per germline, CDR1 LGHNA and CDR2 YNFKEQ. This CDR3 is CASSQEGQFNTEAFF. Here the CDR3 DNA reads TGTGCCAGCAGCCAAGAAGGACAGTTCAACACTGAAGCTTTCTTT.

The chain links TRBV19 to TRBJ1-1; D gene ambiguous. CDR1 is LNHDA and CDR2 is SQIVND in the germline V gene (reference sequence). V shed 4 bases and J shed 1 base, with 13 bases lying between them. This CDR3 has 15 residues. The DNA of the CDR3 is TGTGCCAGTAGTAAGACTCGGGCGGGGAACACTGAAGCTTTCTTT. It codes for CASSKTRAGNTEAFF.

The chain carries TRBV7-6 and TRBJ1-3; 8 nucleotides match TRBD1. J was trimmed by 1 base and V by 5 bases; bases with no gene match: 7. CDR1 is SGHVS, CDR2 FNYEAQ, per germline. CDR3 length: 16 residues. CDR3 nucleotide sequence: TGTGCCAGCAGCCCCCATACAGGGGGATCTGGAAACACCATATATTTT. Translation gives CASSPHTGGSGNTIYF.

This clone was counted a few times. The chain carries TRBV28 and TRBJ2-7; perhaps TRBD1 as D (6 bases). CDR1 MDHEN and CDR2 SYDVKM come from the germline V gene. There are 13 residues in the CDR3. V lost 6 bases and J lost 3, with 12 bases in between. This CDR3 is CASRSTGLYEQYF. As DNA, the CDR3 is TGTGCCAGCAGGTCGACAGGCCTCTACGAGCAGTACTTC.

The gene calls are TRBV25-1 and TRBJ2-1; 7 bases fit TRBD2. CDR1 and CDR2 (germline): MGHDK, SYGVNS. The CDR3 has 14 residues. With 6 bases clipped from V and 6 bases from J, the junction kept 8 bases outside the gene matches. DNA of the CDR3: TGTGCCAGCAGGGGAGCGGGAAACTTCAATGAGCAGTTCTTC. It translates to CASRGAGNFNEQFF.

The V gene is TRBV28, the J gene TRBJ2-1, with 8 bases aligning to TRBD2. The CDR3 has 13 amino acids. Trimming took 5 bases from V and 9 from J; bases not matched to a gene: 6. Germline V gene sequence: CDR1 MDHEN, CDR2 SYDVKM. CDR3 bases: TGTGCCAGCAGTGTGGGACTAGAGGGTGAGCAGTTCTTC. It translates to CASSVGLEGEQFF.